A selection of T cell receptor beta chains follows, all from one sample in a study of blood T cell repertoires in COVID-19. Here immunoSEQ multiplex PCR was the method, and the copy in TCRdb shows in-frame clones only, minus some. This sample yields some 200,000 clones, of which 87% are seen a single time; over 9.5% belongs to the top ten. Sequences were obtained from peripheral blood. The receptors were gathered from a woman between 18 and 29 years old who had recovered from COVID-19. CDR3s include the opening cysteine and the closing phenylalanine or tryptophan. The D gene is left open where the match is weak. The size of a clone is reported for some rows only, either as once, few or many, or as a class for expanded clones.

j_gene,abundance,d_gene,v_gene,CDR3aa,CDR3nt
TRBJ1-2,NA,TRBD1,TRBV20-1,CSASPGTGYGYTF,TGCAGTGCTAGTCCCGGGACAGGGTATGGCTACACCTTC
TRBJ1-1,NA,NA,TRBV7-3,CASSFGGGTEAFF,TGTGCCAGCAGCTTTGGGGGAGGGACTGAAGCTTTCTTT
TRBJ2-1,NA,NA,TRBV28,CASSLREVAHNEQFF,TGTGCCAGCAGTTTACGAGAGGTAGCCCACAATGAGCAGTTCTTC
TRBJ1-1,NA,NA,TRBV29-1,CSVIGEGRLYTEAFF,TGCAGCGTTATAGGGGAGGGAAGACTCTACACTGAAGCTTTCTTT
TRBJ2-2,NA,NA,TRBV4-3,CASSQETGQVNTGELFF,TGCGCCAGCAGCCAAGAGACGGGACAAGTGAACACCGGGGAGCTGTTTTTT
TRBJ2-5,NA,NA,TRBV12-3/TRBV12-4,CASSLLQETQYF,TGTGCCAGCAGTTTACTCCAAGAGACCCAGTACTTC
TRBJ2-1,NA,NA,TRBV4-2,CASSQAPQGSFSYNEQFF,TGTGCCAGCAGCCAAGCACCCCAGGGAAGTTTTTCCTACAATGAGCAGTTCTTC
TRBJ2-7,NA,NA,TRBV7-9,CASSLALPLAYEQYF,TGTGCCAGCAGCTTAGCGCTTCCACTTGCCTACGAGCAGTACTTC
TRBJ2-7,NA,TRBD1,TRBV19,CASARQGFSYEQYF,TGTGCCAGTGCCCGACAGGGGTTTTCCTACGAGCAGTACTTC
TRBJ1-5,NA,NA,TRBV15,CATSSAGLGNQPQHF,TGTGCCACCAGCAGCGCAGGGCTCGGCAATCAGCCCCAGCATTTT
TRBJ1-3,NA,TRBD1,TRBV7-2,CASSGQSNRGSGNTIYF,TGTGCCAGCAGCGGCCAGAGCAACAGGGGATCTGGAAACACCATATATTTT
TRBJ1-2,NA,NA,TRBV27,CASRTTGNLHYGYTF,TGTGCCAGCAGAACCACAGGGAATTTGCACTATGGCTACACCTTC
TRBJ2-4,once,TRBD2,TRBV19,CASSIGSVLLAGKNIQYF,TGTGCCAGTAGTATAGGGTCAGTGCTCCTAGCGGGAAAAAACATTCAGTACTTC
TRBJ1-5,NA,NA,TRBV5-6,CASSLGLTEEGSNQPQHF,TGTGCCAGCAGCTTGGGGCTGACAGAGGAGGGCAGCAATCAGCCCCAGCATTTT
TRBJ2-1,NA,TRBD1,TRBV18,CASSPLRGQVNEQFF,TGTGCCAGCTCACCACTCCGGGGACAGGTCAATGAGCAGTTCTTC
TRBJ2-3,NA,TRBD2,TRBV5-1,CASSPPTSGSTDTQYF,TGCGCCAGCAGCCCCCCGACTAGCGGGAGCACAGATACGCAGTATTTT
TRBJ2-2,NA,TRBD2,TRBV10-3,CAIGREGTGELFF,TGTGCCATAGGGCGGGAGGGGACCGGGGAGCTGTTTTTT
TRBJ1-1,NA,NA,TRBV4-1,CASSQFEGGTEAFF,TGCGCCAGCAGCCAATTTGAGGGAGGCACTGAAGCTTTCTTT
TRBJ1-5,NA,NA,TRBV5-6,CASSAGHSNQPQHF,TGTGCCAGCAGCGCGGGGCATAGCAATCAGCCCCAGCATTTT
TRBJ2-5,NA,NA,TRBV4-2,CASSQDPRGLAPLVETQYF,TGTGCCAGCAGCCAAGATCCGAGGGGGCTAGCGCCATTGGTGGAGACCCAGTACTTC
TRBJ1-1,few,TRBD1,TRBV7-6,CASSIRTGRDMNTEAFF,TGTGCCAGCAGCATTCGGACAGGACGCGACATGAACACTGAAGCTTTCTTT
TRBJ2-5,NA,NA,TRBV6-5,CASSYDNQETQYF,TGTGCCAGCAGTTACGACAATCAAGAGACCCAGTACTTC
TRBJ2-7,NA,NA,TRBV29-1,CSVTITGYEQYF,TGCAGCGTCACCATAACAGGGTACGAGCAGTACTTC
TRBJ2-6,NA,TRBD2,TRBV12-5,CASGLPLGFAGGPRYSGANVLTF,TGTGCTAGTGGTTTGCCCCTGGGGTTTGCGGGAGGACCCCGATACTCTGGGGCCAACGTCCTGACTTTC
TRBJ1-5,NA,NA,TRBV5-6,CASSLQGLQPQHF,TGTGCCAGCAGCCTCCAGGGGCTTCAGCCCCAGCATTTT
TRBJ1-5,NA,NA,TRBV19,CASSDSNQPQHF,TGTGCCAGCAGCGATAGCAATCAGCCCCAGCATTTT
TRBJ2-7,once,NA,TRBV5-5,CASIKGWEQYF,TGTGCCAGCATCAAGGGGTGGGAGCAGTACTTC
TRBJ1-1,few,TRBD1,TRBV27,CASSGYRGGTEAFF,TGTGCCAGCAGTGGTTACAGGGGAGGCACTGAAGCTTTCTTT
TRBJ2-2,NA,NA,TRBV9,CASSARLVSGELFF,TGTGCCAGCAGCGCCAGACTAGTCTCGGGGGAGCTGTTTTTT
TRBJ1-3,NA,TRBD1,TRBV19,CASSIALRTGAGNTIYF,TGTGCCAGTAGTATAGCTCTTCGGACAGGGGCTGGAAACACCATATATTTT
TRBJ2-1,NA,NA,TRBV7-3,CASSLNLPGDEQFF,TGTGCCAGCAGCTTAAATCTACCGGGAGATGAGCAGTTCTTC
TRBJ2-2,NA,NA,TRBV3-1/TRBV3-2,CASSQNSGSGELFF,TGTGCCAGCAGCCAGAATAGCGGCTCCGGGGAGCTGTTTTTT
TRBJ1-1,NA,TRBD1,TRBV2,CASSLQGANTEAFF,TGTGCCAGCAGTTTACAGGGGGCTAACACTGAAGCTTTCTTT
TRBJ1-1,NA,NA,TRBV11-2,CASSLDLNTEAFF,TGTGCCAGCAGCTTAGACCTAAACACTGAAGCTTTCTTT
TRBJ2-2,once,TRBD1,TRBV9,CASSRDRGPSGELFF,TGTGCCAGCAGCCGGGACAGGGGGCCGTCAGGGGAGCTGTTTTTT
TRBJ2-7,NA,TRBD2,TRBV9,CASSLGTSADYEQYF,TGTGCCAGCAGCCTCGGGACTAGCGCAGACTACGAGCAGTACTTC
TRBJ2-2,NA,NA,TRBV19,CASTLGGGKLRTGELFF,TGTGCCAGTACCCTGGGGGGAGGTAAATTGAGGACCGGGGAGCTGTTTTTT
TRBJ2-1,NA,TRBD2,TRBV9,CASSVAGLAGGSEQFF,TGTGCCAGCAGCGTCGCGGGACTAGCGGGAGGCAGTGAGCAGTTCTTC
TRBJ2-3,NA,TRBD1,TRBV20-1,CSAIDRGTDTQYF,TGCAGTGCTATTGACAGGGGGACAGATACGCAGTATTTT
TRBJ1-3,NA,NA,TRBV19,CASSFTGLSSGNTIYF,TGTGCCAGTAGTTTTACAGGTCTTAGCTCTGGAAACACCATATATTTT
TRBJ2-1,NA,TRBD2,TRBV4-1,CASSQQKRGYNEQFF,TGCGCCAGCAGCCAACAGAAGCGGGGGTACAATGAGCAGTTCTTC
TRBJ2-7,NA,TRBD1,TRBV29-1,CSVVRQGTPYEQYF,TGCAGCGTTGTGAGACAGGGGACCCCCTACGAGCAGTACTTC